This T cell receptor (beta chain) was captured by sequencing in a study of cytomegalovirus exposure and HLA in healthy donors. Turning to the study itself: From HLA-typed donors, an early data release held tens of millions of unique TCRs. Study-wide results and limits: Several of the most significant clusters were apparently associated with common viral pathogens in a later analysis. Later analysis demonstrated an association between a missense DCLRE1C variant and TCR beta V- and J-gene trimming.

PCR involved 60 Vbeta and 13 Jbeta primers. In the original processing: In a later analysis, 8.5 million to 14 million of about 80 million unique beta chains occurred in at least two donors. Repertoires were generated with immunoSEQ multiplex PCR, while TCRdb's copy carries only in-frame clones and drops some. V, J and clone size are those of that table, while D and trimming were read from the DNA. The sample contains approximately 120,000 clones, around three quarters of which appear only once. On this clone itself: The antigen is unknown.

This receptor was identified in a woman aged 45-59 years in good health and CMV-seropositive. Sample: PBMCs.

CDR3 loop: CASSLAVGVNYGYTF. For the CDR3, the DNA is TGTGCCAGCAGCTTAGCTGTAGGGGTCAACTATGGCTACACCTTC. The chain has TRBV11-2 and TRBJ1-2, with a weak D call TRBD1 (5 bases). Trimming left V 1 base short and J 2 bases short, with 11 bases between. There are 15 residues in the CDR3. The germline gives CDR1 SGHAT, CDR2 FQNNGV. The whole variable domain, remainder taken from reference TRBV11-2 and TRBJ1-2, is EAGVAQSPRYKIIEKRQSVAFWCNPISGHATLYWYQQILGQGPKLLIQFQNNGVVDDSQLPKDRFSAERLKGVDSTLKIQPAKLEDSAVYLCASSLAVGVNYGYTFGSGTRLTVV.